This entry describes one TCR beta chain. Its cognate antigen is unknown. The CDR3 has 13 amino acids. V dropped 1 base and J dropped 4 bases, with 7 bases sitting between them. Germline CDR1 is LNHNV and CDR2 is YYDKDF (reference sequence). This record comes from a study of T cells in Graves' hyperthyroidism and ophthalmopathy. Overall study findings and caveats: A model built on 13 V-J features separated ophthalmopathy from stable hyperthyroidism.

The CDR3 regions of TCR beta were amplified from RNA transcripts. A set of HTBI primers served as the primers for a first-round RT-PCR of the TCR CDR3. One entry per CDR3 protein, called by TCRdb with MiXCR from the multiplex PCR reads. Among 600,000 to 650,000 distinct CDR3 sequences listed, 15% to 20% were seen once. The sequence derives from a woman in her twenties or thirties with Graves' hyperthyroidism. The sequenced sample was blood. The V gene is TRBV15, the J gene TRBJ2-5, with D tentatively TRBD1 (5 bases). The CDR3 DNA follows: TGTGCCACCAGCAGAGGAAGGGGAGAGACCCAGTACTTC. Amino acid sequence: CATSRGRGETQYF.